This T cell receptor (beta chain) was profiled in a study of blood T cell repertoires in COVID-19. Across the whole study: Both acute and convalescent COVID-19 samples were obtained from the United States, Italy and Spain. Nucleic acid was either cDNA or gDNA, and it came from T cells, B-cell-depleted T cells, or PBMCs.

Original methodology: Reference gene primers were amplified, and this amplification served to estimate nucleated cell counts. Profiling relied on immunoSEQ multiplex PCR, and the TCRdb table lists in-frame clones only, not all of them. The DNA gave D and trimming, while V, J and clone size come from that table. This table holds roughly 200,000 clones, 88% found once. Germline trimming cut 5 bases from V and 7 bases from J; bases unmatched to any gene: 11. The length of the CDR3 is 15 residues. Germline V gene sequence: CDR1 MNHEY, CDR2 SVGAGI. The J gene is TRBJ2-1, the V gene TRBV6-5, with 7 positions matching TRBD2. The specimen was peripheral blood. The sequence derives from a man aged 65-85 years with acute or convalescent COVID-19. CDR3: CASSRTGLVPNEQFF. The CDR3 DNA follows: TGTGCCAGCAGTCGCACCGGACTAGTCCCGAATGAGCAGTTCTTC.